The entry below describes one T cell receptor beta chain. Antigen: not known. CDR3 length: 17 residues. Germline CDR1 SGHDN, CDR2 FVKESK. V was shortened by 0 bases and J by 4 bases, with 15 bases between the two germline ends. The data belong to a study of cytomegalovirus exposure and HLA in healthy donors. Study outcomes and limitations: In a later analysis, about 17,000 TCR beta sequences were associated with HLA alleles at 0.05 false discovery rate. It was reportedly the case that the classifier diagnosed cytomegalovirus status with high specificity and sensitivity. The study flagged some 170 TCR beta chains as cytomegalovirus-associated.

Amplification used 60 Vbeta primers and 13 Jbeta primers. Profiled with immunoSEQ multiplex PCR; TCRdb holds only in-frame clones, not every one. This sample has some 150,000 clones; about 77% occur once, and the top ten carry about 1.5%. The sequence was obtained from a woman aged 40 to 50 in good health and CMV-seronegative. The sequenced material came from PBMCs. The rearrangement uses TRBV14 and TRBJ2-2, with D possibly TRBD2 on 5 matching bases. The CDR3: CASSQDLSARVTGELFF. CDR3 coding DNA: TGTGCCAGCAGCCAAGATCTCTCGGCGCGGGTCACCGGGGAGCTGTTTTTT.